Shown below are 4 T cell receptor beta chains from a single sample sequenced in a study of long-term antiretroviral therapy in people with HIV. An immunoSEQ assay, version v3.0, was performed at survey level. Assay: immunoSEQ multiplex PCR; the TCRdb copy retains only in-frame clones and omits some. This table holds about 30,000 clones, roughly 92% found once. Sequenced here: unsorted PBMCs, sampled 6.2 years after starting antiretroviral therapy. Source of these receptors: a man aged 40-50 years with HIV.

This chain joins TRBV11-3 and TRBJ2-1; tentatively, D is TRBD2 (5 bases). The ends were cut back, 0 bases at V and 9 bases at J, with 12 bases in the middle. The CDR3 extends over 14 amino acids. Germline CDR1 SGHNT, CDR2 YENEEA. The chain's CDR3 is CASSLDFGGGEQFF. The CDR3 nucleotides read TGTGCCAGCAGCTTAGATTTTGGAGGCGGTGAGCAGTTCTTC.

The gene calls are TRBV6-1 and TRBJ2-5; D ambiguous. The CDR3 spans 14 residues. V lost 10 bases and J 5 bases, leaving 20 bases between the germline ends. Germline CDR1 reads MNHNS; CDR2 reads SASEGT. In nucleotides, the CDR3 is TGTGCCAACCGCCAATTAGGCTCTCTGGAGACCCAGTACTTC. It specifies CANRQLGSLETQYF.

The chain carries TRBV5-1 and TRBJ1-1; 8 nucleotides agree with TRBD1. The CDR3 has 15 amino acids. CDR1 is SGHRS and CDR2 is YFSETQ in the germline V gene. V trimming: 4 bases; J trimming: 8 bases; junction bases outside the gene matches: 13. The chain's CDR3 is CASSPSGTGGSEAFF. The CDR3 DNA is TGCGCCAGCAGCCCCTCCGGGACAGGTGGTTCCGAAGCTTTCTTT.

V gene TRBV7-3 combines with J gene TRBJ2-1; 12 bases map to TRBD2. The V segment lost 5 bases and the J segment 9 bases; nucleotides outside the gene matches: 5. The CDR3 has 14 amino acids. The V gene's germline CDR1 is SGHTA and CDR2 FQGTGA. CDR3 nucleotide sequence: TGTGCCAGCAGCCGGACTAGCGGGGATGGTGAGCAGTTCTTC. It translates to CASSRTSGDGEQFF.